The clone carrying this TCR beta chain turned up a few times. Antigen: not known. The germline V gene encodes CDR1 SGHAT and CDR2 FQNNGV. Trimming stripped 5 bases from V and 7 bases from J, with 11 bases between. The CDR3 consists of 12 residues. The data belong to a study of cytomegalovirus exposure and HLA in healthy donors. Points from the study as a whole: With further analysis later on, most CMV-associated TCR beta chains appeared HLA-restricted. Researchers reported in a later analysis that common viral pathogens appeared linked to several top clusters.

Primers included in the PCR were 60 Vbeta and 13 Jbeta primers. Repertoires were generated with immunoSEQ multiplex PCR, while TCRdb's copy carries only in-frame clones and drops some. This table holds fewer than 150,000 clones, over 70% found once. Sequencing was done on a sample of PBMCs. This sequence was found in a man under 40 in good health and CMV-seronegative. The chain couples TRBV11-2 to TRBJ1-1; D unclear. The CDR3 DNA follows: TGTGCCAGCAGCCTTAACGCGGTTGAAGCTTTCTTT. Translation gives CASSLNAVEAFF.